This record looks at one TCR beta chain sequence and its context. Antigen: not known. The sample belongs to a study of graft-versus-host responses after intestinal transplantation. Sequencing was performed with immunoSEQ multiplex PCR; in TCRdb, only in-frame clones are kept and a portion is missing. The repertoire holds about 82,000 clones, with around 91% as singletons. Study-wide results and caveats: Graft-versus-host to host-versus-graft clonal ratios in allografts were high in patients with graft-donor T cell macrochimerism.

Germline values: CDR1 SNHLY, CDR2 FYNNEI. The CDR3 spans 16 residues. J lost 1 base, V lost 1 base, and 2 bases had no gene match. Sample: unstimulated CD4+ T cells sorted from spleen or lymph node cells, taken before intestinal transplant. The TCR comes from a human donor who received an intestinal transplant. The rearrangement uses TRBV2 and TRBJ2-3, with 10 bases fitting TRBD2. The chain's CDR3 is CASSEVAGGRTDTQYF. DNA of the CDR3: TGTGCCAGCAGTGAAGTAGCGGGGGGCCGCACAGATACGCAGTATTTT.